In this sample, the clone carrying this T cell receptor beta chain turned up a few times. The antigen remains undetermined. Generated by immunoSEQ multiplex PCR, the TCRdb table keeps only in-frame clones and is missing some. This table has roughly 75,000 clones, about 80% appearing once. Germline CDR1 and CDR2: SGDLS and YYNGEE. This CDR3 has 15 amino acids. V shed 4 bases, J shed 7 bases, and the junction held 7 bases outside the gene matches. The sample is drawn from a study of radiotherapy plus CTLA-4 blockade in lung cancer. Study-wide points: TCR clones of tumor origin grew in blood after radiotherapy plus ipilimumab.

The genes are TRBV9 and TRBJ1-6; TRBD1 matches at 8 bases. This receptor was identified in a human donor with non-small cell lung cancer who had stable disease on radiotherapy plus ipilimumab. This material consisted of peripheral blood, taken from a patient treated with radiotherapy plus ipilimumab. CDR3 sequence reads: CASSPGGRENSPLHF. DNA for the CDR3: TGTGCCAGCAGCCCAGGGGGCAGGGAGAATTCACCCCTCCACTTT.